This paragraph covers one T cell receptor (beta chain) sequence. Its specificity is not known. When replicate PCRs were run on unsorted PBMC, they used approximately 300 ng DNA, some 33,000 T cell genomes. As originally analysed: There were no quality scores in the junction-only immunoSEQ sequences, so filtering differed. Produced via immunoSEQ multiplex PCR; TCRdb's table is partial and in-frame only. V and J calls and clone size follow that table, whereas D and trimming were derived from the DNA. This repertoire shows about half a million clones, around 73% found once; its top ten account for about 12%. This entry is derived from a study of shared clonotypes between healthy human individuals. The germline CDR1 and CDR2 sequences are SGHAT and FQNNGV. The CDR3 totals 15 residues. V shed 1 base and J 8 bases; nucleotides not matched to a gene: 6. Points from the study as a whole: Blood was the sole source, and tissue repertoires probably differ.

Healthy and HIV-negative, the adult donors had no recent acute infections or vaccinations. Sequences were obtained from PBMCs. The source is a woman in her forties in good health. Some clones in this sample may be carry-over from other donors' samples. The V gene is TRBV11-2, the J gene TRBJ2-1; the match to TRBD1 covers 9 bases. Written as DNA, the CDR3 is TGTGCCAGCAGCTTAGTGGGGACAGGGTCCGATGAGCAGTTCTTC. Translating it yields CASSLVGTGSDEQFF.